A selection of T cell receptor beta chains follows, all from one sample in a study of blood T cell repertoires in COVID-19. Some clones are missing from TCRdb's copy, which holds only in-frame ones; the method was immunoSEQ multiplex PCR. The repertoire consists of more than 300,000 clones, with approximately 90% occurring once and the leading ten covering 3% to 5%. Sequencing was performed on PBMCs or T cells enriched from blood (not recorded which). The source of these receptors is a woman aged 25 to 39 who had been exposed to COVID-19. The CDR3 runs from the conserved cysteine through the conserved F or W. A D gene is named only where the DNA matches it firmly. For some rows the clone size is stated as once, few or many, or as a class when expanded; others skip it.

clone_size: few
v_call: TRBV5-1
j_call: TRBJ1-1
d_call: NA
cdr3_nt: TGCGCCAGCACTTTGGGGGGTGAGAACACTGAAGCTTTCTTT
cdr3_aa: CASTLGGENTEAFF

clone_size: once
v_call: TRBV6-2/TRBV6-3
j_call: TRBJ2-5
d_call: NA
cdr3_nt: TGTGCCAGCAGTTACGGCGGCAGGGAAGAGACCCAGTACTTC
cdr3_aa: CASSYGGREETQYF

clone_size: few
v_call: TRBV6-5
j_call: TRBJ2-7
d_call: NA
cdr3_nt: TGTGCCAGCAACAAAAGAGGGTCTGGCGAGCAGTACTTC
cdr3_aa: CASNKRGSGEQYF

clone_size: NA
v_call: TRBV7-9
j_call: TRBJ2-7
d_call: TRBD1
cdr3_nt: TGTGCCAGCAGCCGGGGACAGGGGACCGAGCAGTACTTC
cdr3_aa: CASSRGQGTEQYF

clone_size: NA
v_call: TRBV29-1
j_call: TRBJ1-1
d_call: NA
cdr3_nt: TGCAGCGTTTCCAGGGCCACTGAAGCTTTCTTT
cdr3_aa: CSVSRATEAFF

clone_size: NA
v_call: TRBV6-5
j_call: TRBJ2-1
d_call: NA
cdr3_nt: TGTGCCAGCAGACTCGGGACACGATATGAGCAGTTCTTC
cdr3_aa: CASRLGTRYEQFF

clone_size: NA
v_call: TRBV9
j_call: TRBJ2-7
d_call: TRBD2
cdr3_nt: TGTGCCAGCAGCGCGACCTCCGGGGGGGAGCAGTACTTC
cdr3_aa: CASSATSGGEQYF

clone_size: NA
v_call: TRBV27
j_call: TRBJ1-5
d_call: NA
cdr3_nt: TGTGCCAGCAGTTTAGAGCCCCCCTCCGGATTCGGGCAGCCCCAGCATTTT
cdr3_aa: CASSLEPPSGFGQPQHF

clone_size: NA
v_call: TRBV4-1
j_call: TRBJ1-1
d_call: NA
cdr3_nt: TGCGCCAGCAGCCGAGACCCCTACTTCACTGAAGCTTTCTTT
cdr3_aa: CASSRDPYFTEAFF

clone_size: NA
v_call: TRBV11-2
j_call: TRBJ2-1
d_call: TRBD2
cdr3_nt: TGTGCCAGCAGCACAGTCCGGAGGGGACTAGCCTACAATGAGCAGTTCTTC
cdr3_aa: CASSTVRRGLAYNEQFF

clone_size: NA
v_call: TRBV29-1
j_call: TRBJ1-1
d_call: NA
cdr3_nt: TGCAGCGTTGGCTGGCAGGGCGGTAACACTGAAGCTTTCTTT
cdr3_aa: CSVGWQGGNTEAFF

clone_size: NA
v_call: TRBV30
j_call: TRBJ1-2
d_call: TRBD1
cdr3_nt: TGTGCCTGGAAACGGTTTGGGGACAGGGGGTTGGTATATGGCTACACCTTC
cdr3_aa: CAWKRFGDRGLVYGYTF

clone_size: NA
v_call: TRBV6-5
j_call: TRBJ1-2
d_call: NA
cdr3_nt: TGTGCCAGCCGAAGTTCAGGGTACTATGGCTACACCTTC
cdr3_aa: CASRSSGYYGYTF

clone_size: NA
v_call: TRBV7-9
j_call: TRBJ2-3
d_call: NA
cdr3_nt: TGTGCCAGCAGCTTAGCTCCTAGCACAGATACGCAGTATTTT
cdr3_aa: CASSLAPSTDTQYF

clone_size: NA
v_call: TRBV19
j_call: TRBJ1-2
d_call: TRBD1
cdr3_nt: TGTGCCATTCATCACCCCAGGGGGCCGGGGGGCTACACCTTC
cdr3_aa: CAIHHPRGPGGYTF

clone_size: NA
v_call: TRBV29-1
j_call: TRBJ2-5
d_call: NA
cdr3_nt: TGCAGCGTTGAAGACTTCTACCAAGAGACCCAGTACTTC
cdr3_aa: CSVEDFYQETQYF

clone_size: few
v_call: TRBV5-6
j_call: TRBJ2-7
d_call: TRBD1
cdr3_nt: TGTGCCAGCATCCGGACAGGGGACTCCTACGAGCAGTACTTC
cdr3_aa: CASIRTGDSYEQYF

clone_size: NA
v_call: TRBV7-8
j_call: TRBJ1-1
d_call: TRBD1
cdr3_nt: TGTGCCAGCAGCCCCTTTGGCAGGGGGCCAAGGAACACTGAAGCTTTCTTT
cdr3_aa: CASSPFGRGPRNTEAFF

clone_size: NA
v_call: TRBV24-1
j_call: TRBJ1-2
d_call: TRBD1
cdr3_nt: TGTGCCACCAGGGCGGAGGGGCCCGCCCCCTTGGGACAGCTTTATTACTATGGCTACACCTTC
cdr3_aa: CATRAEGPAPLGQLYYYGYTF

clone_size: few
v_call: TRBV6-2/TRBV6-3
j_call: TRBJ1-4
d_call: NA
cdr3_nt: TGTGCCAGCAGCTTATTGCGGGGCTCCTATGAAAAACTGTTTTTT
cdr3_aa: CASSLLRGSYEKLFF

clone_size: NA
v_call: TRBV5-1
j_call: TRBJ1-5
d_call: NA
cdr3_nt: TGCGCCAGCAGCGATTGGCCGGGTACTCAGCCCCAGCATTTT
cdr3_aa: CASSDWPGTQPQHF

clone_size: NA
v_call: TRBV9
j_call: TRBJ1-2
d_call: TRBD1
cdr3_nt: TGTGCCAGCAGCGTAGGCGGGACAGGGGTTCACACCGATTTTGGCTACACCTTC
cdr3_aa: CASSVGGTGVHTDFGYTF

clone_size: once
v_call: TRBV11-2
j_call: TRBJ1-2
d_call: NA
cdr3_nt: TGTGCCAGCAGCCGAACAGGAAAGGCCGGCTACACCTTC
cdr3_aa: CASSRTGKAGYTF

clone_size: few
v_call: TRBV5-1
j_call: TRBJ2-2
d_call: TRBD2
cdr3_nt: TGCGCCAGCAGCTTGTCACCACGGCTAGCGGGGTCGACCAGCGGGGAGCTGTTTTTT
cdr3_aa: CASSLSPRLAGSTSGELFF

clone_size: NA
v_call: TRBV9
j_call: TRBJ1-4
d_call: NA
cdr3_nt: TGTGCCAGCAACCCCGGGGGGAAGGGAGGTGAAAAACTGTTTTTT
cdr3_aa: CASNPGGKGGEKLFF

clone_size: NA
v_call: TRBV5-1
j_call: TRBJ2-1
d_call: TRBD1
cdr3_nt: TGCGCCAGCAGCTTGGGAGGACAGGGCCCCGGCTACAATGAGCAGTTCTTC
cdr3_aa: CASSLGGQGPGYNEQFF

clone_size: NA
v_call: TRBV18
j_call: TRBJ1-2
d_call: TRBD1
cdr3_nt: TGTGCCAGCTCACCGCCGGGACAGGGAAACTATGGCTACACCTTC
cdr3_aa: CASSPPGQGNYGYTF

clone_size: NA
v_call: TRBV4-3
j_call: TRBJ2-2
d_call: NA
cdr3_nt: TGCGCCAGCAGCCCGAGCGGGAACACCGGGGAGCTGTTTTTT
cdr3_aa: CASSPSGNTGELFF

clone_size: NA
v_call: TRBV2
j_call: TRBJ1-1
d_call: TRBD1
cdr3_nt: TGTGCCAGCAGCCCCGCGGACAGGGGCCTATCGGGAGCTTTCTTT
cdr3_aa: CASSPADRGLSGAFF

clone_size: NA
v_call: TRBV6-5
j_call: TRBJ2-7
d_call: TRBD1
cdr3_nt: TGTGCCAGCAGCGAGATAGGGACAGGGTGGGAGCAGTACTTC
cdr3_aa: CASSEIGTGWEQYF

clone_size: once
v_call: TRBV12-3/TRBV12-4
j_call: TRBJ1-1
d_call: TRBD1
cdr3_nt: TGTGCCAGCAGTTTGGACAGGTGGGGTGAAGCTTTCTTT
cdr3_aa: CASSLDRWGEAFF

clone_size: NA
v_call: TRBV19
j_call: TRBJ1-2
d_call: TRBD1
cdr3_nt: TGTGCCAGTAGTATTACCCCCATGACAGGGGGCAGGGGCTATGGCTACACCTTC
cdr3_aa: CASSITPMTGGRGYGYTF

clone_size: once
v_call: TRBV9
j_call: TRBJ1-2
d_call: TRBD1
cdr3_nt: TGTGCCAGCAGCTACCGGGACAGGACCCACTATGGCTACACCTTC
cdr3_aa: CASSYRDRTHYGYTF

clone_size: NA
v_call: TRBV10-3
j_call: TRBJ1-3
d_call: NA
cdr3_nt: TGTGCCACGACAAAGCCGTCTGGAAACACCATATATTTT
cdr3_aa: CATTKPSGNTIYF

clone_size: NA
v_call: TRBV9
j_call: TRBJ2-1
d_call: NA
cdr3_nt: TGTGCCAGCAGCGTGGCTACTAGTTACAATGAGCAGTTCTTC
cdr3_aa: CASSVATSYNEQFF

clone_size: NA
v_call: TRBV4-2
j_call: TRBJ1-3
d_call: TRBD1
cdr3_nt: TGTGCCAGCAGCCCAGGACAGGGCGAAGGTGGAAACACCATATATTTT
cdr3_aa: CASSPGQGEGGNTIYF

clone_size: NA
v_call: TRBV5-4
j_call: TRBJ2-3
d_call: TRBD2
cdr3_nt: TGTGCCAGCAGCTTCAGCGGGGACCCCCCAGATACGCAGTATTTT
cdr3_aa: CASSFSGDPPDTQYF

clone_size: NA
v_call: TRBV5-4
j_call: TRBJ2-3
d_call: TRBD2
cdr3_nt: TGTGCCAGCAGCTTGGACACGGGGGGGCAAGGAGATACGCAGTATTTT
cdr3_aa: CASSLDTGGQGDTQYF

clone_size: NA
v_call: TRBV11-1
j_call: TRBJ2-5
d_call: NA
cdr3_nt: TGTGCCAGCAGCTCCCCCAAACTGGGACTCCAAGAGACCCAGTACTTC
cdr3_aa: CASSSPKLGLQETQYF

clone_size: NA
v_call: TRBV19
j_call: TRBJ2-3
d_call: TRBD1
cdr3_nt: TGTGCCAGTACCCGAGCTGCGTGGGACAGCCTCACAGATACGCAGTATTTT
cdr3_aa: CASTRAAWDSLTDTQYF